These T cell receptor beta chains were read from a single sample in a study of post-analysis software for immune sequencing data. TCRdb re-called the PCR reads through MiXCR, storing one row per CDR3 protein. The sample lists around 710,000 distinct CDR3 sequences; roughly 46% were seen once. Sequenced material: blood. Every receptor here comes from a girl between 10 and 17 years old with multiple sclerosis. Each CDR3 is given with its conserved first and last residue. Fields, in order: D gene, J gene, V gene, clone size, CDR3 DNA, CDR3 protein. D genes are given only for firm matches. Some rows mark clone size as missing; the rest say once, few, many or name a class of expanded clone.

TRBD1 TRBJ2-7 TRBV7-9 NA TGTGCCAGCAGCTTAGTCCCCGGACAGGGGCTTAGCGAGCAGTACTTC CASSLVPGQGLSEQYF
NA TRBJ1-2 TRBV29-1 NA TGCAGCATTTTTAGGGGCTACACCTTC CSIFRGYTF
TRBD2 TRBJ2-7 TRBV12-3/TRBV12-4 NA TGTGCCAGCAGTCATACCCAGACCAGCGGGAGCTCCTACGAGCAGTACTTC CASSHTQTSGSSYEQYF
NA TRBJ2-3 TRBV27 few TGTGCCAGCAGTTTTCTGGCAGGGTCAGATACGCAGTATTTT CASSFLAGSDTQYF
NA TRBJ2-7 TRBV7-9 NA TGTGCCAGCGGGGACTACGAGCAGTACTTC CASGDYEQYF
NA TRBJ2-7 TRBV7-9 NA TGTGCCAGCAGCTCCCAGGACACTCCCTACGAGCAGTACTTC CASSSQDTPYEQYF
TRBD2 TRBJ2-7 TRBV27 NA TGTGCCAGCAGTTTACGGTGGGAGGGCGAGCAGTACTTC CASSLRWEGEQYF
TRBD2 TRBJ2-5 TRBV7-2 few TGTGCCAGCAGCCCCGGGACTAGCGGAGAGACCCAGTACTTC CASSPGTSGETQYF
TRBD2 TRBJ2-5 TRBV28 once TGTGCCAGCAGTTTAGCCCCTGCGATAGCGGGAGGGCCGGAAGAGACCCAGTACTTC CASSLAPAIAGGPEETQYF
NA TRBJ2-7 TRBV7-8 few TGTGCCAGCAGCTTCGAAAGGGCAGGGGACGACGAGCAGTACTTC CASSFERAGDDEQYF
NA TRBJ1-2 TRBV4-3 NA TGCGCCAGCAGCCAAGACGGATTCGCAGGGACCTATGGCTACACCTTC CASSQDGFAGTYGYTF
TRBD2 TRBJ2-5 TRBV6-6 few TGTGCCAGCAGCCCCGTGGTTGGCGGGAGCGGTAAGACCCAGTACTTC CASSPVVGGSGKTQYF
NA TRBJ2-7 TRBV5-1 NA TGCGCCAGCAGCTGGGGCGAGGCCTACGAGCAGTACTTC CASSWGEAYEQYF
NA TRBJ2-4 TRBV11-2 many TGTGCCAGCAGCTTAGGGGGGGAAAACATTCAGTACTTC CASSLGGENIQYF
TRBD2 TRBJ2-7 TRBV6-1 NA TGTGCCAGCAGGCCAAGCGGGAGCAACTCCTACGAGCAGTACTTC CASRPSGSNSYEQYF
TRBD1 TRBJ1-2 TRBV20-1 few TGCAGTGCTAGATCACAACAGGGGTCACATTATGGCTACACCTTC CSARSQQGSHYGYTF
TRBD1 TRBJ2-7 TRBV15 NA TGTGCCACCAGCAGAGATGAGAGGGGGCGCGAGCAGTACTTC CATSRDERGREQYF
TRBD1 TRBJ1-5 TRBV20-1 few TGCAGTGCCTACACGCCGGGACAGGGGAATCAGCCCCAGCATTTT CSAYTPGQGNQPQHF
NA TRBJ1-5 TRBV28 NA TGTGCCATACGACTTCAAGGGGTTAGCAATCAGCCCCAGCATTTT CAIRLQGVSNQPQHF
NA TRBJ2-4 TRBV9 NA TGTGCCAGCAGTCCCTCGTGGGGAGCCAAAAACATTCAGTACTTC CASSPSWGAKNIQYF
TRBD1 TRBJ2-3 TRBV20-1 NA TGCAGTGCCACTGGGACAGGAGACTTCACAGATACGCAGTATTTT CSATGTGDFTDTQYF
NA TRBJ2-1 TRBV7-8 NA TGTGCCAGCAGCTTAGGGGTAGCAAGCAATGAGCAGTTCTTC CASSLGVASNEQFF
TRBD1 TRBJ1-2 TRBV20-1 NA TGCAGTGCTAGAGATGGACAGGGGTCCTATGGCTACACCTTC CSARDGQGSYGYTF
NA TRBJ2-3 TRBV7-3 many TGTGCCAGCAGCTTACAGGGTGGCACAGATACGCAGTATTTT CASSLQGGTDTQYF
NA TRBJ2-7 TRBV27 NA TGTGCCAGCAGTTTCAAGGGAGGGGGCCACGAGCAGTACTTC CASSFKGGGHEQYF
NA TRBJ2-3 TRBV20-1 few TGCAGTGCTGGGACTCCGGGATCCTTACCCCCAGATACGCAGTATTTT CSAGTPGSLPPDTQYF
NA TRBJ2-3 TRBV7-2 NA TGTGCCAGCAGCTTCAGGGAGGGCACAGATACGCAGTATTTT CASSFREGTDTQYF
NA TRBJ2-7 TRBV2 few TGTGCCAGCTTTTGGAACAGGGTATCGGCCTACGAGCAGTACTTC CASFWNRVSAYEQYF
TRBD1 TRBJ2-6 TRBV12-3/TRBV12-4 NA TGTGCCAGCAGTCGGGACAGGGTTTTCGGGGCCAACGTCCTGACTTTC CASSRDRVFGANVLTF
TRBD2 TRBJ2-3 TRBV13 NA TGTGCCAGCAGCTTATTCTTAGCGGGAGTAGGGACAGATACGCAGTATTTT CASSLFLAGVGTDTQYF
NA TRBJ2-7 TRBV5-1 few TGCGCCTCCCAAGACGGGACTGCTACCTCCTACGAGCAGTACTTC CASQDGTATSYEQYF
NA TRBJ2-4 TRBV7-3 NA TGTGCCAGCAGCTTGGACGCCAAAAACATTCAGTACTTC CASSLDAKNIQYF
TRBD1 TRBJ2-1 TRBV24-1 NA TGTGCCACCAGTGACACGACAGGGAAATTGGAAGATGAGCAGTTCTTC CATSDTTGKLEDEQFF
NA TRBJ1-4 TRBV6-5 NA TGTGCCAGCAGTTACCGGCCCAATGAAAAACTGTTTTTT CASSYRPNEKLFF
NA TRBJ1-2 TRBV27 few TGTGCCAGCAGCCCGCGTTGGGAGGGACGGGGTGTAGGCTACACCTTC CASSPRWEGRGVGYTF
NA TRBJ2-1 TRBV6-1 NA TGTGCCAGCAGGCGGGACTGGATAGACAATGAGCAGTTCTTC CASRRDWIDNEQFF
NA TRBJ1-6 TRBV12-3/TRBV12-4 few TGTGCCAGCTCTAGTCCAGGCTCACCCCTCCACTTT CASSSPGSPLHF
TRBD1 TRBJ1-1 TRBV5-1 few TGCGCCAGCAGCTTCCTTGGACAGGTGGCGTTGAACACTGAAGCTTTCTTT CASSFLGQVALNTEAFF
NA TRBJ2-1 TRBV15 NA TGTGCCACCAGCAGAGATCTTAGGACTACCAGCAATGAGCAGTTCTTC CATSRDLRTTSNEQFF
NA TRBJ1-2 TRBV10-3 NA TGTGCCATCAGTAGCCGTTCAGGGCGGAACTATGGCTACACCTTC CAISSRSGRNYGYTF
NA TRBJ2-6 TRBV27 NA TGTGCCAGCAGTTTAAGGGGGATCGCAAATCTTCGCGGGGCCAACGTCCTGACTTTC CASSLRGIANLRGANVLTF
TRBD2 TRBJ2-1 TRBV7-2 once TGTGCCAGCAGCCTCCGGACTAGCAGCTACAATGAGCAGTTCTTC CASSLRTSSYNEQFF
TRBD2 TRBJ2-7 TRBV27 NA TGTGCCAGCAGTGTCACTAGCGGGCGTACCTACGAGCAGTACTTC CASSVTSGRTYEQYF
NA TRBJ2-5 TRBV2 NA TGTGCCAGCAGTGAGGCCCGCCGGGAGACCCAGTACTTC CASSEARRETQYF
TRBD1 TRBJ1-1 TRBV7-9 NA TGTGCCAGCAGCTTACATGGTTGGGGGACAGGTGGTAGTCTTGGGGCTTTCTTT CASSLHGWGTGGSLGAFF